Shown below are 32 T cell receptor beta chains from a single sample sequenced in a study of blood T cells in healthy people across ages. The use of a sample-barcoded 5' primer and a J-beta primer mix characterized a second PCR of roughly 7 to 12 cycles. TCRdb re-called the 5' RACE reads with MiXCR, one entry per CDR3 protein. The table has under 1,000,000 distinct CDR3 sequences, about 37% seen once. Material for sequencing was blood. All receptors come from a young man in good health.

This clonotype was seen many times. The V and J genes are TRBV12-3 or TRBV12-4 and TRBJ1-5, with D perhaps matching TRBD1 (5 bases). V lost 4 bases and J lost 3, with 10 bases in between. The CDR3 is made up of 14 amino acids. The CDR3 bases are TGTGCCAGCAGTTCGGCAGGGTACAATCAGCCCCAGCATTTT. Protein sequence: CASSSAGYNQPQHF.

In its sample, this clonotype was seen a few times. The gene calls are TRBV19 and TRBJ2-3, with 8 bases fitting TRBD2. The germline V gene has CDR1 LNHDA and CDR2 SQIVND (reference sequence). This CDR3 has 15 residues. J lost 6 bases, V lost 2 bases, and 7 bases had no gene match. CDR3 coding DNA: TGTGCCAGTAGTATACAAGCGGGGGAGCCGGATACGCAGTATTTT. Protein: CASSIQAGEPDTQYF. Combining the CDR3 with reference TRBV19 and TRBJ2-3 gives the whole variable domain DGGITQSPKYLFRKEGQNVTLSCEQNLNHDAMYWYRQDPGQGLRLIYYSQIVNDFQKGDIAEGYSVSREKKESFPLTVTSAQKNPTAFYLCASSIQAGEPDTQYFGPGTRLTVL.

V is TRBV3-1 and J is TRBJ2-4; a possible D gene is TRBD2 (6 bases). The J call may be wrong; the DNA end is better matched by TRBJ2-5. CDR1 is LGHDT, CDR2 YNNKEL, per germline (reference sequence). The CDR3 runs to 14 residues. CDR3 in DNA: TGTGCCAGCAGCCAAGGTGGGGGGTTGGAGACCCAGTACTTC. Amino acids: CASSQGGGLETQYF.

V and J are TRBV9 and TRBJ2-1; 13 bases fit TRBD2. This CDR3 spans 14 amino acids. V dropped 3 bases and J dropped 9; count of bases not matched to a gene: 3. The germline CDR1 and CDR2 sequences are SGDLS and YYNGEE. The CDR3 protein is CASSGGLAGVEQFF. The CDR3 coding sequence is TGTGCCAGCAGCGGAGGACTAGCGGGAGTTGAGCAGTTCTTC.

The V call is TRBV9, the J call TRBJ2-7; a weak D match, TRBD2 (6 bases). The CDR3 is made up of 15 amino acids. CDR1 is SGDLS, CDR2 YYNGEE, per germline. V lost 3 bases and J 0 bases, leaving 13 bases between the germline ends. CDR3 DNA: TGTGCCAGCAGCGAGGGACTGTCCAACTCCTACGAGCAGTACTTC. Translation gives CASSEGLSNSYEQYF.

The rearrangement links TRBV4-3 to TRBJ2-1; 14 bases align to TRBD2. V lost 0 bases and J lost 4; bases outside the gene matches: 5. The CDR3 extends over 18 amino acids. Germline V gene data show CDR1 as LGHNA and CDR2 as YSLEER. The CDR3 bases are TGCGCCAGCAGCCAAGAGACTAGCGGGGGGGCTAGGTACAATGAGCAGTTCTTC. It codes for CASSQETSGGARYNEQFF.

CDR3 nucleotide sequence: TGCAGTGCTAGAGATTGGCGAAGGGCGGGGGCCAACGTCCTGACTTTC. It yields the protein CSARDWRRAGANVLTF. This chain joins TRBV20-1 and TRBJ2-6; D gene uncertain. The V end was cut by 0 bases, the J end by 4 bases, with 13 bases between. This CDR3 region has 16 residues. In germline, CDR1 is DFQATT, CDR2 SNEGSKA (reference sequence).

This clonotype has just a few counts. The chain recombines TRBV7-2 with TRBJ2-1; D remains unclear. Germline CDR1 and CDR2: SGHTA and FQGNSA. Trimming took 0 bases from V and 8 from J, leaving 8 bases between them. The CDR3 is made up of 13 amino acids. The CDR3 region has the DNA TGTGCCAGCAGCTTAGCCGTTCGGGATGAGCAGTTCTTC. This gives the protein CASSLAVRDEQFF.

This clonotype was found a few times. Given a much more abundant clone one base away, this may be a read error. This chain joins TRBV12-3 or TRBV12-4 and TRBJ2-5; no clear D. This CDR3 has 13 residues. This CDR3 reads CASSPTNQATQYF. The CDR3 DNA follows: TGTGCCAGCAGTCCTACTAACCAAGCGACCCAGTACTTC.

This clonotype was detected ten times or more. This chain uses TRBV29-1 with TRBJ2-3; TRBD1 aligns across 8 bases. Germline trimming cut 2 bases from V and 5 bases from J; bases unmatched to any gene: 6. In germline, CDR1 is SQVTM, CDR2 ANQGSEA. There are 14 residues in the CDR3. The CDR3 sequence: CSVELQGERDTQYF. CDR3 DNA sequence: TGCAGCGTTGAATTACAGGGGGAAAGAGATACGCAGTATTTT.

A remark on this clonotype: A much larger clone lies one base from this, so it may be a read error. The conserved phenylalanine or tryptophan normally closing the CDR3 is absent here, so this likely arose from a read error. The chain combines TRBV12-3 or TRBV12-4 with TRBJ1-2; D is undetermined. V was cut by 5 bases and J by 8 bases, with 15 bases left in between. CDR3 length: 13 residues. The CDR3 nucleotides are TGTGCCAGCAGTGAGGGCCCCCGGGGAGGCTACACCATC. It codes for CASSEGPRGGYTI.

This clonotype has just a few counts. The chain uses TRBV2 and TRBJ2-1, with a tentative D call TRBD1 (6 bases). The V and J ends lost 8 bases and 6 bases respectively, with 23 bases between them. This CDR3 spans 16 amino acids. The germline V gene encodes CDR1 SNHLY and CDR2 FYNNEI. This CDR3 reads CASESYGTPELNEQFF. The CDR3 coding sequence is TGTGCCAGCGAGTCTTACGGGACACCCGAACTCAATGAGCAGTTCTTC.

A few counts support this clonotype. The chain uses TRBV6-2 or TRBV6-3 and TRBJ2-3, with 16 bases aligning to TRBD2. CDR3 size: 19 residues. CDR1 is MNHEY and CDR2 is SVGEGT in the germline V gene. V trimming: 6 bases; J trimming: 2 bases; junction bases outside the gene matches: 11. The CDR3 loop is CASRHPTGLAGGTTDTQYF. The DNA of the CDR3 is TGTGCCAGCAGACATCCGACGGGACTAGCGGGGGGGACCACAGATACGCAGTATTTT.

The table lists this clonotype with many counts. J is TRBJ1-1 and V is TRBV7-3; 8 bases align to TRBD1. Germline V gene lookup returns CDR1 SGHTA and CDR2 FQGTGA. V shed 6 bases and J 6 bases; nucleotides not matched to a gene: 3. The length of the CDR3 is 12 residues. The CDR3 loop reads CASRQGVAEAFF. The CDR3 coding sequence is TGTGCCAGCAGACAGGGGGTGGCTGAAGCTTTCTTT.

This clonotype has a handful of counts. The chain recombines TRBV12-3 or TRBV12-4 with TRBJ2-3, with D possibly being TRBD2 (6 bases). The CDR3 is 16 amino acids. V shed 6 bases and J shed 0 bases, with 16 bases lying between them. CDR3 region: CASSSGVATSTDTQYF. The CDR3 DNA reads as TGTGCCAGCAGCTCGGGGGTAGCGACAAGCACAGATACGCAGTATTTT.

V is TRBV20-1 and J is TRBJ2-5, with D perhaps matching TRBD2 (7 bases). The length of the CDR3 is 16 residues. The germline V gene has CDR1 DFQATT and CDR2 SNEGSKA (reference sequence). V was cut by 5 bases and J by 11 bases, with 30 bases left in between. Here the CDR3 reads CSAQTQGGGSYNEQYF. Here the CDR3 DNA reads TGCAGTGCTCAGACTCAGGGAGGGGGATCCTACAATGAGCAGTACTTC.

This clonotype turned up a few times. The chain employs TRBV4-1 and TRBJ1-5; no firm D call. With 1 base removed from V and 5 bases from J, the gap between germline ends came to 6 bases. This CDR3 has 13 residues. The germline V gene has CDR1 MGHRA and CDR2 YSYEKL. CDR3 sequence reads: CASSQASYQPQHF. DNA of the CDR3: TGCGCCAGCAGCCAAGCTTCGTATCAGCCCCAGCATTTT.

At least ten counts were recorded for this clonotype. The chain recombines TRBV4-3 with TRBJ1-2, with D perhaps matching TRBD1 (6 bases). Germline-derived CDR1 and CDR2 are LGHNA and YSLEER. The CDR3 consists of 15 residues. The V end lost 0 bases, the J end lost 11 bases, and 19 bases lay between the germline ends. The CDR3 DNA reads as TGCGCCAGCAGCCAAGAACGGGGGACACTCCAACGGTACACCTTC. Residues: CASSQERGTLQRYTF.

This clonotype was detected a few times. The chain joins TRBV6-6 to TRBJ1-1; D is unresolved. The CDR3 covers 13 residues. Germline values: CDR1 MNHNY, CDR2 SVGAGI (reference sequence). The germline V and J ends were trimmed by 7 bases and 5 bases, with 14 bases remaining between them. CDR3 DNA: TGTGCCAGCACCCCATCCGGGGAGACTGAAGCTTTCTTT. It is translated as CASTPSGETEAFF.

On this clonotype: Germline is not matched at one junction end, which may reflect a read error. The chain is built from TRBV5-4 and TRBJ1-2; 8 nucleotides match TRBD1. The CDR3 has 14 amino acids. Germline V gene sequence: CDR1 SGHNT, CDR2 YYREEE (reference sequence). Here the CDR3 DNA reads TGTGCCAACAGCTCAGGGGGCGCGAGCTATGGCTACACCTTC. Translating gives CANSSGGASYGYTF. Variable domain in full (rest from reference TRBV5-4 and TRBJ1-2): ETGVTQSPTHLIKTRGQQVTLRCSSQSGHNTVSWYQQALGQGPQFIFQYYREEENGRGNFPPRFSGLQFPNYSSELNVNALELDDSALYLCANSSGGASYGYTFGSGTRLTVV.

This rearrangement joins TRBV6-2 or TRBV6-3 to TRBJ2-3, with 12 bases matching TRBD2. J was trimmed by 4 bases and V by 6 bases; bases with no gene match: 5. Germline lookup yields CDR1 MNHEY and CDR2 SVGEGT. This CDR3 contains 15 residues. The CDR3, as DNA: TGTGCCAGCAGCCGGACTAGCGGGGAATCAGATACGCAGTATTTT. Protein product: CASSRTSGESDTQYF.

The chain combines TRBV5-1 with TRBJ2-5, with 7 bases identical to TRBD1. The length of the CDR3 is 16 residues. Germline CDR1 reads SGHRS; CDR2 reads YFSETQ. Trimming cost V 2 bases and J 0 bases; bases outside gene matches: 7. DNA for the CDR3: TGCGCCAGCAGCTTACAGGGGCTTCGGTACCAAGAGACCCAGTACTTC. Residues: CASSLQGLRYQETQYF.

The rearrangement uses TRBV6-6 and TRBJ2-3; D may be TRBD1 (6 bases). Trimming shortened V by 7 bases and J by 14 bases, and 22 bases separated the two germline ends. The germline V gene encodes CDR1 MNHNY and CDR2 SVGAGI (reference sequence). This CDR3 contains 13 residues. CDR3 in DNA: TGTGCCAGCAACCTAGCAGGGGCCAGATACGCGTATTTT. Its protein product is CASNLAGARYAYF.

The V gene is TRBV7-9, the J gene TRBJ1-1; D is unresolved. CDR1 is SEHNR, CDR2 FQNEAQ, per germline (reference sequence). The V end was cut by 0 bases, the J end by 8 bases, with 19 bases between. CDR3 length: 16 residues. Here the CDR3 DNA reads TGTGCCAGCAGCTTAGCGGGGTCGGCCACCCTGGGGGAAGCTTTCTTT. It yields the protein CASSLAGSATLGEAFF.

Notes on this clonotype: A junction end diverges from the germline sequence, so it may reflect a read error. The gene calls are TRBV28 and TRBJ2-1; D uncertain. The CDR3 loop spans 15 amino acids. CDR1 and CDR2 from the germline V gene are MDHEN and SYDVKM. In DNA form, the CDR3 reads TGTGCCAGCATGCCCCTTAGGCTGGGCTACAATGGGCAGTTCTTC. Protein product: CASMPLRLGYNGQFF.

This clonotype was seen a handful of times. The V gene is TRBV27, the J gene TRBJ1-4; D is uncertain. V lost 8 bases, J lost 0 bases, and 7 bases lay in between. This CDR3 has 13 amino acids. The germline CDR1 and CDR2 sequences are MNHEY and SMNVEV (reference sequence). The CDR3 reads CASGPSTNEKLFF. The DNA for the CDR3 is TGTGCCAGCGGGCCATCAACTAATGAAAAACTGTTTTTT.

The table lists this clonotype with many counts. The V and J genes are TRBV4-1 and TRBJ2-1, with D hard to call. This CDR3 has 14 residues. V gave up 3 bases and J gave up 4 bases, with 10 bases separating them. Germline CDR1 and CDR2: MGHRA and YSYEKL. For the CDR3, the DNA is TGCGCCAGCAGCCAGACGAACTTATACAATGAGCAGTTCTTC. This translates into CASSQTNLYNEQFF.

Details on this clonotype: A read error may be the cause here, since a much bigger clone is one base away. The V call is TRBV12-3 or TRBV12-4, the J call TRBJ2-3; no firm D call. The CDR3 spans 13 residues. V lost 5 bases, J lost 6 bases, and 12 bases lay in between. CDR3 region: CASSIGLADTQYF. As DNA, the CDR3 is TGTGCCAGCAGTATAGGATTGGCGGATACGCAGTATTTT.

V gene TRBV28 combines with J gene TRBJ2-7, with D uncertain. The CDR3 runs to 10 residues. Germline V gene sequence: CDR1 MDHEN, CDR2 SYDVKM. V was pared by 4 bases and J by 7 bases, with 5 bases between. CDR3 DNA: TGTGCCAGCAGTTCACAGGAGCAGTACTTC. Translated, it gives CASSSQEQYF.

This sequence joins TRBV20-1 and TRBJ1-5, with 10 positions matching TRBD1. The CDR3 runs 15 residues. V shed 2 bases and J 5 bases; nucleotides not matched to a gene: 6. Germline V gene lookup returns CDR1 DFQATT and CDR2 SNEGSKA (reference sequence). The CDR3 loop is CSARKTGGKDQPQHF. In nucleotides, the CDR3 is TGCAGTGCTAGAAAGACAGGGGGCAAGGATCAGCCCCAGCATTTT.

The V gene is TRBV7-6, the J gene TRBJ2-7; weak D call: TRBD2 (6 bases). This CDR3 is built from 14 residues. Per the germline V gene, CDR1 is SGHVS and CDR2 is FNYEAQ. V was shortened by 1 base and J by 1 base, with 8 bases between the two germline ends. CDR3 nucleotides: TGTGCCAGCAGCTTAGAGGAGGGATCCTACGAGCAGTACTTC. Its protein is CASSLEEGSYEQYF.

At least ten counts were recorded for this clonotype. The CDR3 spells CASSSGGNIQYF. CDR3 nucleotide sequence: TGTGCCAGCAGTTCCGGAGGGAACATTCAGTACTTC. This chain links TRBV28 with TRBJ2-4, with D perhaps matching TRBD2 (6 bases). Germline CDR1 reads MDHEN; CDR2 reads SYDVKM. The V end was cut by 4 bases, the J end by 7 bases, with 8 bases between. The CDR3 runs 12 residues. The full variable domain, with the rest looked up from reference TRBV28 and TRBJ2-4, is DVKVTQSSRYLVKRTGEKVFLECVQDMDHENMFWYRQDPGLGLRLIYFSYDVKMKEKGDIPEGYSVSREKKERFSLILESASTNQTSMYLCASSSGGNIQYFGAGTRLSVL.